This TCR beta chain is from a study of shared clonotypes between healthy human individuals. About the study: A couple of women and a few men aged 18 to 49 served as donors. Regarding the study as a whole: The study sampled only blood, and tissue repertoires likely differ.

Clones were read by immunoSEQ multiplex PCR, and TCRdb kept only the in-frame ones, dropping some. The data show hundreds of thousands of clones, around three quarters seen once. As regards this clone: Its antigen is undetermined.

Between the trimmed V and J ends, which lost 0 bases and 4 bases, there was a span of 14 bases. The CDR3 has 15 amino acids. CDR1 is SGDLS and CDR2 is YYNGEE in the germline V gene. Recent acute infections and vaccinations were absent in the healthy HIV-negative adult donors. Genomic DNA, for the unsorted samples, came from 75 million to 95 million PBMCs. The chain combines TRBV9 with TRBJ2-7, with D maybe TRBD2 (6 bases). The sample was PBMCs. This TCR was sampled from a woman aged 40 to 50 in good health. Some clones in this sample may be carry-over from other donors' samples. This CDR3 reads CASSVAVGGLYEQYF. The DNA of the CDR3 is TGTGCCAGCAGCGTAGCAGTTGGGGGACTTTACGAGCAGTACTTC.